These 3 T cell receptor beta chains originate from one sample sequenced in a study of cytomegalovirus exposure and HLA in healthy donors. The primer mix had 60 Vbeta and 13 Jbeta primers. The protocol was immunoSEQ multiplex PCR, while the TCRdb copy is restricted to in-frame clones and leaves out a portion. The table has 150,000 or so clones, approximately 80% seen once. Input material: PBMCs. These receptors were taken from a woman between 40 and 55 years old in good health and CMV-seronegative.

This clone has only a few counts. The rearrangement joins TRBV7-8 to TRBJ1-1, with a tentative D call TRBD1 (5 bases). Trimming cost V 5 bases and J 4 bases, with 14 bases left between them. Germline assignment: CDR1 SGHVS and CDR2 FQNEAQ. This CDR3 is built from 14 residues. The CDR3 sequence: CASSILSGVTEAFF. The CDR3, as DNA: TGTGCCAGCAGCATTCTCTCGGGGGTCACTGAAGCTTTCTTT.

The gene calls are TRBV18 and TRBJ1-1; tentatively, D is TRBD1 (5 bases). The CDR3 runs to 15 residues. Per germline, CDR1 KGHSH and CDR2 LQKENI. V was trimmed by 6 bases and J by 1 base, leaving 15 bases between them. The CDR3 reads CASSPPGTQNTEAFF. The DNA of the CDR3 is TGTGCCAGCTCTCCTCCGGGGACTCAGAACACTGAAGCTTTCTTT. Variable domain in full (rest from reference TRBV18 and TRBJ1-1): NAGVMQNPRHLVRRRGQEARLRCSPMKGHSHVYWYRQLPEEGLKFMVYLQKENIIDESGMPKERFSAEFPKEGPSILRIQQVVRGDSAAYFCASSPPGTQNTEAFFGQGTRLTVV.

The genes are TRBV15 and TRBJ2-6; TRBD1 matches at 9 bases. Trimming at V came to 5 bases and at J to 3 bases, leaving 11 bases not matched to a gene. Per the germline V gene, CDR1 is LNHNV and CDR2 is YYDKDF (reference sequence). This CDR3 contains 18 residues. The CDR3 loop reads CATSGRTGGEGGANVLTF. The CDR3 DNA reads as TGTGCCACCAGCGGAAGAACAGGGGGCGAAGGTGGGGCCAACGTCCTGACTTTC. Drawing the rest from reference TRBV15 and TRBJ2-6, the complete variable domain is DAMVIQNPRYQVTQFGKPVTLSCSQTLNHNVMYWYQQKSSQAPKLLFHYYDKDFNNEADTPDNFQSRRPNTSFCFLDIRSPGLGDTAMYLCATSGRTGGEGGANVLTFGAGSRLTVL.